This T cell receptor beta chain was obtained from a study of control samples from healthy donors and cancer patients. Sequenced by immunoSEQ multiplex PCR; TCRdb stores in-frame clones only, minus some. The repertoire holds about 160,000 clones, with approximately 96% as singletons. The CDR3 loop spans 12 amino acids. V shed 7 bases and J shed 5 bases, with 9 bases lying between them. Germline assignment: CDR1 MDHEN and CDR2 SYDVKM. This receptor was identified in a woman in her twenties or thirties in good health. The chain couples TRBV28 to TRBJ1-5; D is undetermined. The sample consisted of blood. CDR3 residues: CASISGYQPQHF. Written as DNA, the CDR3 is TGTGCCAGCATTTCGGGGTATCAGCCCCAGCATTTT.